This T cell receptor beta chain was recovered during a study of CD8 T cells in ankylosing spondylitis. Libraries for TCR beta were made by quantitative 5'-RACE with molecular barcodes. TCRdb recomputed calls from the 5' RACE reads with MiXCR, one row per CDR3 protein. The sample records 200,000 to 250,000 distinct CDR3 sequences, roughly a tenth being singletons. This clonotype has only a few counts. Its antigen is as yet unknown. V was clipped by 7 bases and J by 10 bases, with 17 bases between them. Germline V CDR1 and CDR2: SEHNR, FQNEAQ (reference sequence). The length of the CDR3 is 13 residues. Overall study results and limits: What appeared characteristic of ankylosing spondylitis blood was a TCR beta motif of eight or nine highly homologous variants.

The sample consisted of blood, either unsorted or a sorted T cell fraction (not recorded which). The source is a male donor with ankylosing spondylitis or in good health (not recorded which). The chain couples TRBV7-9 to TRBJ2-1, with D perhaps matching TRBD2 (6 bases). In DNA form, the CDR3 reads TGTGCCAGCAATCTTGCAGCGGGTGGAGAGCAGTTCTTC. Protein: CASNLAAGGEQFF.